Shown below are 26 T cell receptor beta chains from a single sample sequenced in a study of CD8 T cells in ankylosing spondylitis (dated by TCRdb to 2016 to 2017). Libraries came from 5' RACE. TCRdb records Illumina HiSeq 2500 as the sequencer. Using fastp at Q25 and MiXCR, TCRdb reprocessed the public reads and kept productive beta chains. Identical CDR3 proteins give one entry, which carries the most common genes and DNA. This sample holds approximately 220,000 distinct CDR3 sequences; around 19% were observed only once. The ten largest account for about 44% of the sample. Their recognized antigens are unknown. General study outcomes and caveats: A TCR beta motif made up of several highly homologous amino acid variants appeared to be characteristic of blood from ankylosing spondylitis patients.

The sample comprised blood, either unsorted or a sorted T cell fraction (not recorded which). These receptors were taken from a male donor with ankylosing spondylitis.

CDR3 loop: CSARDQTRWLADIQYF. The CDR3 nucleotides read TGCAGTGCTAGAGACCAGACTAGGTGGTTGGCGGACATTCAGTACTTC. The rearrangement uses TRBV20-1 and TRBJ2-4; perhaps TRBD2 as D (6 bases). This CDR3 region has 16 residues. Germline V lookup: CDR1 DFQATT, CDR2 SNEGSKA (reference sequence). The ends were cut back, 0 bases at V and 8 bases at J, with 20 bases in the middle.

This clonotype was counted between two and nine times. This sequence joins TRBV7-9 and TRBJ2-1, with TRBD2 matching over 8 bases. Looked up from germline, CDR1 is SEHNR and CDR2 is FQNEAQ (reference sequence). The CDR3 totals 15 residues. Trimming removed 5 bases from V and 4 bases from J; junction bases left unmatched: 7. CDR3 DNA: TGTGCCAGCAGCGAACCGGGACTAGAATACAATGAGCAGTTCTTC. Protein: CASSEPGLEYNEQFF.

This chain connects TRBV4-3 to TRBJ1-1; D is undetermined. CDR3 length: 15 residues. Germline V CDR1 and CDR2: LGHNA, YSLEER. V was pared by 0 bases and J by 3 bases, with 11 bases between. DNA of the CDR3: TGCGCCAGCAGCCAAGATCGGACGGAGTACACTGAAGCTTTCTTT. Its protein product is CASSQDRTEYTEAFF.

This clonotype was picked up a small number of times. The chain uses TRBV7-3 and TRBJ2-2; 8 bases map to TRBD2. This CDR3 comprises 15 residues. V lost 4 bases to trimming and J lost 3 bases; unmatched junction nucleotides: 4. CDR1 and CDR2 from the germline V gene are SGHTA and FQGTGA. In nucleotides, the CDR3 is TGTGCCAGCAGCTCCAGCGGGAGCTACACCGGGGAGCTGTTTTTT. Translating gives CASSSSGSYTGELFF. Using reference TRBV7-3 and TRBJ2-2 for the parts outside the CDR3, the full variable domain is GAGVSQTPSNKVTEKGKYVELRCDPISGHTALYWYRQSLGQGPEFLIYFQGTGAADDSGLPNDRFFAVRPEGSVSTLKIQRTERGDSAVYLCASSSSGSYTGELFFGEGSRLTVL.

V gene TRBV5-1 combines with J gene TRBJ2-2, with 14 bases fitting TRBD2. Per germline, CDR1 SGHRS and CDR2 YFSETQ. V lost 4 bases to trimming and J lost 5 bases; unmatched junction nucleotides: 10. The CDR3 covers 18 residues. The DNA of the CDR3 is TGCGCCAGCAGCCAGACTTGGACTAGCGGGGGGTCTACCGGGGAGCTGTTTTTT. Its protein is CASSQTWTSGGSTGELFF.

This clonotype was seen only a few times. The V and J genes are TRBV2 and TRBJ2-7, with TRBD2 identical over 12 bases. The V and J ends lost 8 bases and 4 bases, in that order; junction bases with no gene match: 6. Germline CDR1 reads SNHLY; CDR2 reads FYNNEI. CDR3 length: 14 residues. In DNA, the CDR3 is TGTGCCAGCCTCCGACTAGCGGGAGATTACGAGCAGTACTTC. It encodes CASLRLAGDYEQYF.

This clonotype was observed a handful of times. CDR3 nucleotide sequence: TGCGCCAGCAGCGAAGTCTCCTCGGGACAGCAGCAGGCGCAGTACTTC. It encodes CASSEVSSGQQQAQYF. The chain links TRBV4-1 to TRBJ2-7, with 7 nucleotides matching TRBD1. CDR1 and CDR2 from the germline V gene are MGHRA and YSYEKL. Trimming removed 5 bases from V and 9 bases from J; junction bases left unmatched: 19. This CDR3 spans 16 amino acids.

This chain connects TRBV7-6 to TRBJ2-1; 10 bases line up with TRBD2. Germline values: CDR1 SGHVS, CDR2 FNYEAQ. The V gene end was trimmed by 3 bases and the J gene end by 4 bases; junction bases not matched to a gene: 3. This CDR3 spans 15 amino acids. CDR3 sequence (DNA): TGTGCCAGCAGCTTGGGACTAGCGAAGTACAATGAGCAGTTCTTC. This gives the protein CASSLGLAKYNEQFF.

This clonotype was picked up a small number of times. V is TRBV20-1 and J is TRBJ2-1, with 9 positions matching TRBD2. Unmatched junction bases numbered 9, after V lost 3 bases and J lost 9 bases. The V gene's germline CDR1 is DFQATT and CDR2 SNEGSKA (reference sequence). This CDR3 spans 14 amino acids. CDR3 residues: CSASWGLAGFEQFF. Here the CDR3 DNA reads TGCAGTGCTAGCTGGGGACTAGCAGGTTTTGAGCAGTTCTTC.

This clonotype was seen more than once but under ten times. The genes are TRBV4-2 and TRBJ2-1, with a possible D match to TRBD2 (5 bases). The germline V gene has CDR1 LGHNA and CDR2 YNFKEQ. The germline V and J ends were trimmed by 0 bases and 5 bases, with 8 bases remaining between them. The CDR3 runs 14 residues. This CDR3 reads CASSQETTNNEQFF. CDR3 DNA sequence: TGTGCCAGCAGCCAAGAGACTACCAACAATGAGCAGTTCTTC.

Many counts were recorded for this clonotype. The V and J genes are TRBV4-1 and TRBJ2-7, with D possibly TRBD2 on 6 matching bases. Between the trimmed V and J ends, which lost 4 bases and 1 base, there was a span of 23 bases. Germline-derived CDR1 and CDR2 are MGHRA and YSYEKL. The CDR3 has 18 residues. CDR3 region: CASSLKGGVGYSSYEQYF. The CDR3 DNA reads TGCGCCAGCAGCCTAAAGGGAGGAGTGGGTTATTCATCCTACGAGCAGTACTTC.

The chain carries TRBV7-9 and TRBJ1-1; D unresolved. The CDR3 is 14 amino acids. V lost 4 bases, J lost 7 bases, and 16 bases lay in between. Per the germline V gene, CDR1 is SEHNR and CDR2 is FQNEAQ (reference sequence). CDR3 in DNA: TGTGCCAGCAGCTGGCCGATAAAGGGTGTTGAAGCTTTCTTT. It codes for CASSWPIKGVEAFF.

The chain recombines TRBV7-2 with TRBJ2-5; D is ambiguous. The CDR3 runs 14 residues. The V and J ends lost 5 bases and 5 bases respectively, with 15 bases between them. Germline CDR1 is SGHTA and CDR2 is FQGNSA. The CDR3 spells CASSGTVGIETQYF. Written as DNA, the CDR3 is TGTGCCAGCAGCGGAACGGTGGGCATCGAGACCCAGTACTTC.

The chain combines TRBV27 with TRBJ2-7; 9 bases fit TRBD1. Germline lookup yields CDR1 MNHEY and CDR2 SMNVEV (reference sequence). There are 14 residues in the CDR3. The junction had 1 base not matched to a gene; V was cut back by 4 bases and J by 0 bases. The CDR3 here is CASSWDRASYEQYF. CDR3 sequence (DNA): TGTGCCAGCAGTTGGGACAGGGCCTCCTACGAGCAGTACTTC.

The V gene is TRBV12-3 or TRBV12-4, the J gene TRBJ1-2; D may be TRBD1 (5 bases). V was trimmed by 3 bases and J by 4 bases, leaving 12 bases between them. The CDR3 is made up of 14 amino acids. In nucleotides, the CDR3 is TGTGCCAGCAGTTTTATCGGGACGGCCTATGGCTACACCTTC. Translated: CASSFIGTAYGYTF.

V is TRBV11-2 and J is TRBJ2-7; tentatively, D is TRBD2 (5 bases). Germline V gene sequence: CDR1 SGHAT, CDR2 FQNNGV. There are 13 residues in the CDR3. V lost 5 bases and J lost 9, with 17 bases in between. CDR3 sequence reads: CASSPPLGVRQYF. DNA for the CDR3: TGTGCCAGCAGCCCCCCCCTGGGAGTGCGGCAGTACTTC.

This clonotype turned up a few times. CDR3 nucleotides: TGTGCCAGCAGCCGGGTAAGCGGGGGGCCTGGCAATGAGCAGTTCTTC. It is translated as CASSRVSGGPGNEQFF. This sequence joins TRBV3-1 and TRBJ2-1; 9 nucleotides line up with TRBD2. V shed 4 bases and J 6 bases; nucleotides not matched to a gene: 10. The CDR3 is made up of 16 amino acids. CDR1 is LGHDT and CDR2 is YNNKEL in the germline V gene (reference sequence).

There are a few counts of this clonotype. The CDR3 loop is CASRDTNTGELFF. The CDR3 bases are TGTGCCAGCCGGGACACGAACACCGGGGAGCTGTTTTTT. This chain joins TRBV5-5 and TRBJ2-2; TRBD1 is a possible D gene (6 bases). Germline V gives CDR1 SGHKS, CDR2 YYEKEE (reference sequence). Trimming took 7 bases from V and 0 from J, leaving 7 bases between them. This CDR3 spans 13 amino acids.

This CDR3 is CASSEEAFGGSPLHF. The CDR3, as DNA: TGTGCCAGCAGTGAAGAAGCGTTCGGTGGCTCACCCCTCCACTTT. The rearrangement joins TRBV2 to TRBJ1-6, with no clear D. V was shortened by 1 base and J by 10 bases, with 14 bases between the two germline ends. In germline, CDR1 is SNHLY, CDR2 FYNNEI. The length of the CDR3 is 15 residues.

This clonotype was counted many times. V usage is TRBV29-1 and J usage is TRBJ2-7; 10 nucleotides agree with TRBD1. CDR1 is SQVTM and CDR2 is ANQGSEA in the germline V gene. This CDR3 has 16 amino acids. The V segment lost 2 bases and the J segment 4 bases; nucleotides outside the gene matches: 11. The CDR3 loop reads CSVENRLTGGAYEQYF. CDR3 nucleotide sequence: TGCAGCGTTGAAAATCGGTTGACAGGGGGCGCGTACGAGCAGTACTTC.

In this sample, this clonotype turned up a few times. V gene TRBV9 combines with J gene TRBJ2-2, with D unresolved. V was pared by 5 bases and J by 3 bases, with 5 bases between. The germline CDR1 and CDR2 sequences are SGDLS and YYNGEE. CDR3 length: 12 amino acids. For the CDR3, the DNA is TGTGCCAGCAGTGGGGACACCGGGGAGCTGTTTTTT. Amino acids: CASSGDTGELFF.

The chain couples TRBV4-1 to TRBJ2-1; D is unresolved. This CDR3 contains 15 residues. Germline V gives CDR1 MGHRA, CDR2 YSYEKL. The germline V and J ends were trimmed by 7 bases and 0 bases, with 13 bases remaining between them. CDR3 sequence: CASTDVPSSYNEQFF. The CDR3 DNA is TGCGCCAGCACGGACGTACCGAGCTCCTACAATGAGCAGTTCTTC.

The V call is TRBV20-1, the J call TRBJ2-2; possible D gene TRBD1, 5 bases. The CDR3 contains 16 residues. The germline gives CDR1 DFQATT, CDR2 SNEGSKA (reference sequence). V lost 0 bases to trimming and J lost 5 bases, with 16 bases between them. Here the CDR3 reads CSARDPGQGWTGELFF. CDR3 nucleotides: TGCAGTGCTAGAGATCCGGGCCAGGGATGGACCGGGGAGCTGTTTTTT.

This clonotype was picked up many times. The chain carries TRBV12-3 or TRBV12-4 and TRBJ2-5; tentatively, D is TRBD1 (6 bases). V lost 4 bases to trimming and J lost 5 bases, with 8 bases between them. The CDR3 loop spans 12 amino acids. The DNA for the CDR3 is TGTGCCAGCAGTTACAGGGTTGAGACCCAGTACTTC. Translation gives CASSYRVETQYF.

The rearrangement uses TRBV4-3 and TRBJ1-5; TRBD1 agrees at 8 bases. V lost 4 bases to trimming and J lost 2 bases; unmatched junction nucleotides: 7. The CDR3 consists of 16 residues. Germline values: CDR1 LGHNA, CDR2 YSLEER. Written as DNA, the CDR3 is TGCGCCAGCAGCCCCGACAGGGGTCTGGGCAATCAGCCCCAGCATTTT. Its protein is CASSPDRGLGNQPQHF.

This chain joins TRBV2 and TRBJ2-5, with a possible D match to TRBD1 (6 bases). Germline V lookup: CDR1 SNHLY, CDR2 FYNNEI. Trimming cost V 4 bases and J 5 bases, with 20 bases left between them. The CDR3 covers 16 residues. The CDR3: CASSVGALAPMETQYF. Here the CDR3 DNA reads TGTGCCAGCAGTGTGGGGGCGCTAGCTCCCATGGAGACCCAGTACTTC.